A single sample gave rise to the 32 T cell receptor beta chains below, sequenced in a study of blood T cells in healthy people across ages. Alongside a J-beta primer mix, a sample-barcoded 5' primer served in a second PCR lasting about 7 to 11 cycles. One entry per CDR3 protein results from TCRdb running MiXCR on the 5' RACE reads. Among approximately 800,000 distinct CDR3 sequences listed, 56% were seen once. The sequenced material came from blood. These receptors all come from a man aged 40-50 years in good health.

The chain employs TRBV12-3 or TRBV12-4 and TRBJ2-3, with 8 positions matching TRBD2. The CDR3 runs 16 residues. J gave up 6 bases and V 7 bases, and 15 bases lay outside the gene matches. Here the CDR3 reads CASTLGTRGIADTQYF. The CDR3 DNA follows: TGTGCCAGCACTCTCGGGACTAGGGGTATCGCGGATACGCAGTATTTT.

The rearrangement uses TRBV7-2 and TRBJ1-6, with no clear D. Per germline, CDR1 SGHTA and CDR2 FQGNSA. The V and J ends lost 1 base and 10 bases respectively, with 17 bases between them. The CDR3 totals 16 residues. CDR3 DNA sequence: TGTGCCAGCAGCTTAGGGGAGGGCGGCAAAGGGTCACCCCTCCACTTT. Its protein is CASSLGEGGKGSPLHF.

V gene TRBV7-9 combines with J gene TRBJ2-7; 7 nucleotides align to TRBD1. The assigned J gene may be wrong: the sequence end matches TRBJ2-5 better. This CDR3 is built from 15 residues. Germline V CDR1 and CDR2: SEHNR, FQNEAQ (reference sequence). The chain's CDR3 is CASSLGDGTEETQYF. DNA for the CDR3: TGTGCCAGCAGCTTAGGTGACGGGACAGAAGAGACCCAGTACTTC.

The chain employs TRBV2 and TRBJ2-5, with 15 bases identical to TRBD2. Germline CDR1 reads SNHLY; CDR2 reads FYNNEI. Trimming removed 7 bases from V and 2 bases from J; junction bases left unmatched: 5. The length of the CDR3 is 16 residues. CDR3 nucleotides: TGTGCCAGCACCGGGGGACTAGCGGGGGGTCAAGAGACCCAGTACTTC. Protein: CASTGGLAGGQETQYF.

This chain joins TRBV28 and TRBJ2-7, with D perhaps TRBD1 (5 bases). The germline V and J ends were trimmed by 3 bases and 6 bases, with 15 bases remaining between them. The germline CDR1 and CDR2 sequences are MDHEN and SYDVKM. This CDR3 region has 14 residues. The CDR3 here is CASSLSTSGPEQYF. In DNA, the CDR3 is TGTGCCAGCAGTTTGTCGACGTCAGGGCCCGAGCAGTACTTC.

V gene TRBV24-1 combines with J gene TRBJ2-1; D possibly corresponds to TRBD1 (7 bases). The DNA end is a closer match to TRBJ2-7, so the J assignment may be wrong. This CDR3 is 14 amino acids long. The V gene's germline CDR1 is KGHDR and CDR2 SFDVKD. The CDR3 spells CATSQEGDRYEQYF. Written as DNA, the CDR3 is TGTGCTACTTCTCAGGAGGGGGACAGATACGAGCAGTACTTC.

The rearrangement joins TRBV7-8 to TRBJ1-1, with D possibly being TRBD1 (6 bases). The V end was cut by 5 bases, the J end by 5 bases, with 18 bases between. The V gene's germline CDR1 is SGHVS and CDR2 FQNEAQ. This CDR3 comprises 15 residues. The CDR3 here is CASSPEGGLGTEAFF. CDR3 nucleotide sequence: TGTGCCAGCAGCCCGGAGGGGGGACTGGGGACTGAAGCTTTCTTT.

The V and J genes are TRBV29-1 and TRBJ2-5; D is undetermined. The V end lost 4 bases, the J end lost 5 bases, and 11 bases lay between the germline ends. Germline CDR1 SQVTM, CDR2 ANQGSEA. The CDR3 is made up of 12 amino acids. The CDR3 reads CSVGLLGETQYF. The DNA of the CDR3 is TGCAGCGTTGGCCTACTGGGGGAGACCCAGTACTTC.

This clonotype came up a few times. The chain employs TRBV7-9 and TRBJ1-2; D might be TRBD1 (5 bases). CDR3 length equals 13 residues. CDR1 and CDR2 (germline): SEHNR, FQNEAQ (reference sequence). The V end lost 3 bases, the J end lost 7 bases, and 12 bases lay between the germline ends. In DNA form, the CDR3 reads TGTGCCAGCAGCTTGAGCCAGGGTAGTGGCTACACCTTC. Translated: CASSLSQGSGYTF.

The sample holds a few counts of this clonotype. The V call is TRBV20-1, the J call TRBJ2-5, with D perhaps assigned TRBD1 or TRBD2 (5 bases each). The CDR3 covers 13 residues. Per germline, CDR1 DFQATT and CDR2 SNEGSKA (reference sequence). V was shortened by 4 bases and J by 1 base, with 10 bases between the two germline ends. This CDR3 reads CSANGGFQETQYF. Here the CDR3 DNA reads TGCAGTGCTAATGGGGGATTCCAAGAGACCCAGTACTTC.

This clonotype was seen only a few times. CDR3 loop: CASSSGTGLYGYTF. CDR3 sequence (DNA): TGCGCCAGCAGCTCGGGGACAGGACTCTATGGCTACACCTTC. The rearrangement uses TRBV4-3 and TRBJ1-2, with 8 positions matching TRBD1. CDR1 LGHNA and CDR2 YSLEER come from the germline V gene. The CDR3 runs 14 residues. With V trimmed by 5 bases and J by 4 bases, 6 bases remained unmatched.

V gene TRBV6-5 combines with J gene TRBJ2-3; perhaps TRBD2 as D (5 bases). The CDR3 covers 11 residues. The V end was cut by 6 bases, the J end by 9 bases, with 10 bases between. Per the germline V gene, CDR1 is MNHEY and CDR2 is SVGAGI. The CDR3: CASRTGTTQYF. CDR3 DNA sequence: TGTGCCAGCAGAACGGGAACGACGCAGTATTTT.

This clonotype appeared a single time. J is TRBJ1-4 and V is TRBV15; 10 nucleotides line up with TRBD1. Per the germline V gene, CDR1 is LNHNV and CDR2 is YYDKDF (reference sequence). V lost 0 bases and J lost 7; bases outside the gene matches: 8. There are 17 residues in the CDR3. The CDR3 sequence: CATSRDSRDRGVEKLFF. The CDR3 nucleotides read TGTGCCACCAGCAGAGATAGTCGGGACAGGGGAGTTGAAAAACTGTTTTTT. The full variable domain, with the rest looked up from reference TRBV15 and TRBJ1-4, is DAMVIQNPRYQVTQFGKPVTLSCSQTLNHNVMYWYQQKSSQAPKLLFHYYDKDFNNEADTPDNFQSRRPNTSFCFLDIRSPGLGDTAMYLCATSRDSRDRGVEKLFFGSGTQLSVL.

The J gene is TRBJ2-1, the V gene TRBV12-3 or TRBV12-4, with 9 bases fitting TRBD2. CDR3 length equals 19 residues. The V gene end was trimmed by 5 bases and the J gene end by 0 bases; junction bases not matched to a gene: 14. The CDR3 reads CASSPWWASGDSSYNEQFF. The DNA for the CDR3 is TGTGCCAGCAGTCCCTGGTGGGCTAGCGGGGACAGCTCCTACAATGAGCAGTTCTTC.

This rearrangement joins TRBV5-1 to TRBJ1-1, with D hard to call. Germline V lookup: CDR1 SGHRS, CDR2 YFSETQ. This CDR3 spans 11 amino acids. The V end was cut by 5 bases, the J end by 11 bases, with 13 bases between. The CDR3 DNA follows: TGCGCCAGCAGTTCCGACTTGATGGCTTTCTTT. It specifies CASSSDLMAFF.

This clonotype appeared a few times. The chain is built from TRBV2 and TRBJ1-2; TRBD1 agrees at 7 bases. This CDR3 has 14 residues. With 5 bases clipped from V and 0 bases from J, the junction kept 3 bases outside the gene matches. Germline V gene sequence: CDR1 SNHLY, CDR2 FYNNEI. The CDR3 coding sequence is TGTGCCAGCAGTTCAGGGGGAGCTAACTATGGCTACACCTTC. Protein product: CASSSGGANYGYTF.

This clonotype was counted a few times. The chain uses TRBV6-6 and TRBJ2-7; D is possibly TRBD1 (5 bases). Deletions cut 0 bases from V and 3 bases from J, with 12 bases between. Per germline, CDR1 MNHNY and CDR2 SVGAGI (reference sequence). The CDR3 consists of 15 residues. The CDR3 nucleotides read TGTGCCAGCAGTTACTCGACAAGGGGAATCTACGAGCAGTACTTC. Protein: CASSYSTRGIYEQYF.

The chain uses TRBV7-2 and TRBJ2-2; no definite D call. The J call may be incorrect, as the DNA end agrees better with TRBJ1-4. The length of the CDR3 is 15 residues. Per germline, CDR1 SGHTA and CDR2 FQGNSA. The CDR3 DNA reads TGTGCCAGCAGCTTAGCGCTATCAACTAATGAAAAACTGTTTTTT. Translated: CASSLALSTNEKLFF.

The V and J genes are TRBV7-2 and TRBJ1-1; D ambiguous. V lost 2 bases, J lost 3 bases, and 10 bases lay in between. The CDR3 totals 14 residues. Germline CDR1 is SGHTA and CDR2 is FQGNSA. In DNA, the CDR3 is TGTGCCAGCAGCTTAACTGTAAGTCACACTGAAGCTTTCTTT. Translated: CASSLTVSHTEAFF.

This clonotype was recorded a few times. V and J are TRBV29-1 and TRBJ2-1, with 13 bases that match TRBD2. This CDR3 region has 20 residues. The germline CDR1 and CDR2 sequences are SQVTM and ANQGSEA. V shed 5 bases and J 8 bases; nucleotides not matched to a gene: 24. CDR3 amino acids: CSVIGFPLGTSGVWGDEQFF. The CDR3 nucleotides read TGCAGCGTTATTGGATTCCCTTTAGGGACTAGCGGGGTCTGGGGGGATGAGCAGTTCTTC.

This clonotype was seen many times. The chain recombines TRBV12-5 with TRBJ2-3, with a possible D match to TRBD1 (6 bases). The V gene's germline CDR1 is LGHNT and CDR2 FRNRAP. With 5 bases removed from V and 3 bases from J, the gap between germline ends came to 15 bases. The CDR3 covers 15 residues. The CDR3 loop is CASGTSTGLTDTQYF. CDR3 coding DNA: TGTGCTAGTGGTACATCGACAGGACTTACAGATACGCAGTATTTT.

Only a few counts were recorded for this clonotype. The rearrangement joins TRBV18 to TRBJ1-6; D is unclear. V was clipped by 5 bases and J by 6 bases, with 11 bases between them. Germline V lookup: CDR1 KGHSH, CDR2 LQKENI. CDR3 size: 14 residues. The CDR3 loop is CASSAGAPNSPLHF. The DNA of the CDR3 is TGTGCCAGCTCAGCGGGCGCCCCTAATTCACCCCTCCACTTT.

The chain recombines TRBV2 with TRBJ2-3; D remains unclear. Between the trimmed V and J ends, which lost 6 bases and 3 bases, there was a span of 10 bases. The CDR3 loop spans 13 amino acids. Germline lookup yields CDR1 SNHLY and CDR2 FYNNEI. This chain's CDR3 is CASSESKTDTQYF. The DNA of the CDR3 is TGTGCCAGCAGCGAATCAAAAACAGATACGCAGTATTTT.

The chain carries TRBV7-9 and TRBJ2-7; D might be TRBD1 (5 bases). The CDR3 totals 16 residues. Trimming pared 2 bases from V and 2 bases from J, leaving 16 bases between. The germline V gene encodes CDR1 SEHNR and CDR2 FQNEAQ (reference sequence). The CDR3 DNA follows: TGTGCCAGCAGCTTATTAGGGCAGGGAAGAACCTACGAGCAGTACTTC. Translation: CASSLLGQGRTYEQYF.

This chain uses TRBV29-1 with TRBJ2-3; weak D call: TRBD2 (5 bases). The CDR3 totals 14 residues. V was pared by 4 bases and J by 4 bases, with 15 bases between. CDR1 is SQVTM and CDR2 is ANQGSEA in the germline V gene. The CDR3 protein is CSVGPSGWADTQYF. The CDR3 DNA follows: TGCAGCGTTGGCCCCTCGGGGTGGGCAGATACGCAGTATTTT.

The V gene is TRBV3-1, the J gene TRBJ1-1; 7 bases fit TRBD1. CDR3 length equals 18 residues. Germline lookup yields CDR1 LGHDT and CDR2 YNNKEL (reference sequence). V shed 4 bases and J 1 base; nucleotides not matched to a gene: 15. The CDR3 protein is CASSPFMRQGRRNTEAFF. The CDR3 coding sequence is TGTGCCAGCAGCCCCTTCATGCGACAGGGACGCCGGAACACTGAAGCTTTCTTT.

This clonotype was seen a handful of times. The rearrangement joins TRBV28 to TRBJ2-1, with 14 bases fitting TRBD2. Trimming removed 5 bases from V and 8 bases from J; junction bases left unmatched: 8. Germline V CDR1 and CDR2: MDHEN, SYDVKM. The CDR3 sequence is 16 residues long. CDR3 in amino acids: CASSTGTSGSVDEQFF. The CDR3 nucleotides read TGTGCCAGCAGTACCGGGACTAGCGGGAGTGTGGATGAGCAGTTCTTC. Full variable domain (rest looked up from reference TRBV28 and TRBJ2-1): DVKVTQSSRYLVKRTGEKVFLECVQDMDHENMFWYRQDPGLGLRLIYFSYDVKMKEKGDIPEGYSVSREKKERFSLILESASTNQTSMYLCASSTGTSGSVDEQFFGPGTRLTVL.

This clonotype came up a few times. This chain connects TRBV12-5 to TRBJ2-5; tentatively, D is TRBD1 (5 bases). The germline V gene has CDR1 LGHNT and CDR2 FRNRAP. The V end lost 5 bases, the J end lost 11 bases, and 15 bases lay between the germline ends. The CDR3 totals 12 residues. The CDR3 bases are TGTGCTAGTGGTCCAGGGCTGAATGAGCAGTACTTC. Its translation is CASGPGLNEQYF.

This clonotype was seen a few times. CDR3 bases: TGTGCCAGCAGCCCAGGGGGCGCTGACTATGGCTACACCTTC. Encoded protein: CASSPGGADYGYTF. The rearrangement joins TRBV7-9 to TRBJ1-2, with TRBD1 matching over 8 bases. Germline CDR1 SEHNR, CDR2 FQNEAQ (reference sequence). This CDR3 spans 14 amino acids. J gave up 3 bases and V 5 bases, and 5 bases lay outside the gene matches.

The rearrangement links TRBV20-1 to TRBJ2-5, with D uncertain. V lost 1 base and J lost 7, with 7 bases in between. This CDR3 has 11 amino acids. Per germline, CDR1 DFQATT and CDR2 SNEGSKA (reference sequence). The chain's CDR3 is CSARGLGTQYF. Written as DNA, the CDR3 is TGCAGTGCTAGAGGGTTGGGGACCCAGTACTTC.

The chain combines TRBV12-3 or TRBV12-4 with TRBJ1-5, with a weak D call TRBD1 (5 bases). CDR3 length: 15 residues. V shed 3 bases and J shed 6 bases, with 15 bases lying between them. The CDR3 loop reads CASSFSAQEGQPQHF. CDR3 DNA: TGTGCCAGCAGTTTTTCGGCACAGGAGGGTCAGCCCCAGCATTTT.

CDR3 loop: CASSDTAMNTEAFF. Here the CDR3 DNA reads TGTGCCAGCAGTGATACAGCAATGAACACTGAAGCTTTCTTT. The chain combines TRBV7-3 with TRBJ1-1; D gene unclear. This CDR3 region has 14 residues. The germline gives CDR1 SGHTA, CDR2 FQGTGA. With 6 bases removed from V and 0 bases from J, the gap between germline ends came to 11 bases.